Sequencing of this T cell receptor (beta chain) was carried out in a study of T cells in tuberculosis. Study context: A South African cohort included IGRA-negative adolescents, latently infected IGRA-positive adolescents and adults with active tuberculosis.

Some clones are missing from TCRdb's copy, which holds only in-frame ones; the method was immunoSEQ multiplex PCR. The repertoire holds more than 35,000 clones, with roughly 92% as singletons. V dropped 1 base and J dropped 3 bases, with 15 bases sitting between them. The CDR3 runs 16 residues. Germline CDR1 is SGHVS and CDR2 is FQNEAQ. The receptor was derived from a donor aged 10 to 29 with latent tuberculosis or without tuberculosis infection. Source material: PBMCs. This rearrangement joins TRBV7-8 to TRBJ1-1, with a tentative D call TRBD1 (6 bases). CDR3 in DNA: TGTGCCAGCAGCTTAGGTTCCAGGGGTAGGGACACTGAAGCTTTCTTT. It is translated as CASSLGSRGRDTEAFF.